Listed here are 26 T cell receptor beta chains from one sample, sequenced in a study of technical replicates of blood from a handful of donors. Profiling relied on immunoSEQ multiplex PCR, and the TCRdb table lists in-frame clones only, not all of them. The table has about 60,000 clones, 80% to 90% seen once. The sample consisted of PBMCs. These receptors originate from a human donor in good health. Some clones in this sample may be carry-over from other donors' samples.

In this sample, this clone turned up once. The J gene is TRBJ2-5, the V gene TRBV6-5, with 9 nucleotides matching TRBD2. The germline V gene has CDR1 MNHEY and CDR2 SVGAGI. Trimming took 6 bases from V and 7 from J; bases not matched to a gene: 9. This CDR3 contains 14 residues. This chain's CDR3 is CASRTLAGEGTQYF. The CDR3 DNA reads TGTGCCAGCAGGACCTTAGCGGGAGAGGGGACCCAGTACTTC.

The chain uses TRBV5-6 and TRBJ1-5; D might be TRBD1 (6 bases). The ends were cut back, 4 bases at V and 6 bases at J, with 14 bases in the middle. Germline loops: CDR1 SGHDT, CDR2 YYEEEE. This CDR3 region has 14 residues. The CDR3 nucleotides read TGTGCCAGCAGCCTTCAACAGGGCGCTCAGCCCCAGCATTTT. It codes for CASSLQQGAQPQHF.

The chain couples TRBV5-8 to TRBJ2-4; the match to TRBD2 covers 14 bases. Germline CDR1 SGHTS, CDR2 YDEGEE. V lost 4 bases to trimming and J lost 0 bases; unmatched junction nucleotides: 6. The CDR3 contains 18 residues. CDR3 loop: CASSPGLAGGLAKNIQYF. CDR3 coding DNA: TGTGCCAGCAGCCCCGGACTAGCGGGAGGTCTAGCCAAAAACATTCAGTACTTC.

This clone occurred a few times. In DNA, the CDR3 is TGTGCCAGCACCCACGGGAGGGACAGGGGTGCTGGCTACACCTTC. Translating it yields CASTHGRDRGAGYTF. V is TRBV6-6 and J is TRBJ1-2; TRBD1 matches 10 bases. The CDR3 consists of 15 residues. V shed 7 bases, J shed 7 bases, and the junction held 12 bases outside the gene matches. Germline CDR1 reads MNHNY; CDR2 reads SVGAGI (reference sequence).

This sequence joins TRBV2 and TRBJ2-7, with a possible D match to TRBD2 (5 bases). V gave up 3 bases and J gave up 3 bases, with 12 bases separating them. The CDR3 contains 14 residues. CDR1 is SNHLY, CDR2 FYNNEI, per germline. CDR3 amino acids: CASSDGVLDYEQYF. CDR3 in DNA: TGTGCCAGCAGTGACGGGGTGTTGGACTACGAGCAGTACTTC.

The rearrangement uses TRBV9 and TRBJ1-3, with 9 positions matching TRBD1. Germline loops: CDR1 SGDLS, CDR2 YYNGEE. Losses at the gene ends were 3 bases for V and 4 bases for J; bases not matched to a gene: 5. This CDR3 has 15 residues. CDR3 sequence reads: CASSGYRGQGNTIYF. CDR3 nucleotide sequence: TGTGCCAGCAGCGGCTACAGGGGGCAGGGAAACACCATATATTTT.

This chain links TRBV6-5 with TRBJ2-7; TRBD2 is a possible D gene (6 bases). Deletions cut 5 bases from V and 2 bases from J, with 13 bases between. CDR1 and CDR2 (germline): MNHEY, SVGAGI. CDR3 length: 14 amino acids. The CDR3 sequence: CASSSQGGPYEQYF. Here the CDR3 DNA reads TGTGCCAGCAGTAGCCAGGGAGGCCCCTACGAGCAGTACTTC.

This chain uses TRBV7-9 with TRBJ1-1; no definite D call. The length of the CDR3 is 14 residues. Germline lookup yields CDR1 SEHNR and CDR2 FQNEAQ (reference sequence). Trimming removed 2 bases at V and 2 bases at J, with 9 bases between. The chain's CDR3 is CASSLTRDNTEAFF. The DNA for the CDR3 is TGTGCCAGCAGCTTAACCCGGGATAACACTGAAGCTTTCTTT.

This rearrangement joins TRBV2 to TRBJ2-7, with D hard to call. CDR3 length equals 12 residues. In germline, CDR1 is SNHLY, CDR2 FYNNEI. The V end lost 2 bases, the J end lost 2 bases, and 4 bases lay between the germline ends. CDR3 DNA sequence: TGTGCCAGCAGTGAACAAACCTACGAGCAGTACTTC. Translating gives CASSEQTYEQYF.

V usage is TRBV4-2 and J usage is TRBJ1-6; D is uncertain. Germline CDR1 is LGHNA and CDR2 is YNFKEQ. Deletions cut 0 bases from V and 1 base from J, with 7 bases between. CDR3 length: 16 amino acids. Written as DNA, the CDR3 is TGTGCCAGCAGCCAAGATTCGGGGTCCTATAATTCACCCCTCCACTTT. Its translation is CASSQDSGSYNSPLHF.

The rearrangement joins TRBV27 to TRBJ2-5; 8 positions agree with TRBD2. CDR1 and CDR2 from the germline V gene are MNHEY and SMNVEV (reference sequence). The CDR3 is made up of 17 amino acids. With V trimmed by 6 bases and J by 2 bases, 14 bases remained unmatched. The CDR3 region has the DNA TGTGCCAGCAGACGGAGGACGTCTCCTAGCGGGCAAGAGACCCAGTACTTC. Translation: CASRRRTSPSGQETQYF.

The chain combines TRBV6-1 with TRBJ1-2; D is ambiguous. Germline V gene data show CDR1 as MNHNS and CDR2 as SASEGT. This CDR3 is 13 amino acids long. V lost 1 base and J 1 base, leaving 4 bases between the germline ends. CDR3 nucleotides: TGTGCCAGCAGTGAAGAGAGTAACTATGGCTACACCTTC. This translates into CASSEESNYGYTF.

The chain combines TRBV7-8 with TRBJ1-5; D is uncertain. Trimming removed 3 bases from V and 3 bases from J, with 12 bases in between. Germline V gene sequence: CDR1 SGHVS, CDR2 FQNEAQ. This CDR3 spans 15 amino acids. CDR3 protein: CASSFSNEYNQPQHF. CDR3 bases: TGTGCCAGCAGCTTCTCAAACGAGTACAATCAGCCCCAGCATTTT.

The chain carries TRBV5-1 and TRBJ2-7, with TRBD1 matching over 7 bases. CDR3 length: 13 amino acids. The junction had 5 bases not matched to a gene; V was cut back by 4 bases and J by 4 bases. Per germline, CDR1 SGHRS and CDR2 YFSETQ. In nucleotides, the CDR3 is TGCGCCAGCAGCATAACAGGGGATTACGAGCAGTACTTC. Its translation: CASSITGDYEQYF.

The rearrangement joins TRBV7-7 to TRBJ1-4, with D maybe TRBD1 (6 bases). The CDR3 is 15 residues long. The V end was cut by 5 bases, the J end by 8 bases, with 18 bases between. Germline CDR1 SSHAT, CDR2 FNYEAQ (reference sequence). CDR3 in amino acids: CASSPGPGASEKLFF. The CDR3 nucleotides are TGTGCCAGCAGCCCCGGCCCAGGGGCGTCCGAAAAACTGTTTTTT.

Note on this clone: The sample contains more than one DNA sequence encoding this CDR3. The V call is TRBV7-9, the J call TRBJ2-7; 8 bases are a match to TRBD2. This CDR3 spans 15 amino acids. Germline V gene sequence: CDR1 SEHNR, CDR2 FQNEAQ (reference sequence). J lost 2 bases, V lost 0 bases, and 3 bases had no gene match. Here the CDR3 DNA reads TGTGCCAGCAGCTTAGCAGCGGGGGCCACCTACGAGCAGTACTTC. This codes for CASSLAAGATYEQYF. The whole variable domain, remainder taken from reference TRBV7-9 and TRBJ2-7, is DTGVSQNPRHKITKRGQNVTFRCDPISEHNRLYWYRQTLGQGPEFLTYFQNEAQLEKSRLLSDRFSAERPKGSFSTLEIQRTEQGDSAMYLCASSLAAGATYEQYFGPGTRLTVT.

J is TRBJ1-5 and V is TRBV6-5; 9 bases are a match to TRBD1. Germline CDR1 and CDR2: MNHEY and SVGAGI. CDR3 length equals 14 residues. J gave up 4 bases and V 6 bases, and 4 bases lay outside the gene matches. CDR3 nucleotides: TGTGCCAGCAGCCCTGGGACAGGGAATCAGCCCCAGCATTTT. It specifies CASSPGTGNQPQHF.

CDR3 sequence reads: CASRQGAGNTEAFF. CDR3 nucleotides: TGTGCCAGCCGACAGGGGGCCGGGAACACTGAAGCTTTCTTT. The V gene is TRBV7-6, the J gene TRBJ1-1; 10 bases fit TRBD1. The V gene's germline CDR1 is SGHVS and CDR2 FNYEAQ. The CDR3 is 14 residues long. J was trimmed by 1 base and V by 8 bases; bases with no gene match: 4.

The chain joins TRBV19 to TRBJ1-5, with D perhaps matching TRBD1 (5 bases). This CDR3 has 16 amino acids. Germline V lookup: CDR1 LNHDA, CDR2 SQIVND (reference sequence). Trimming pared 1 base from V and 4 bases from J, leaving 14 bases between. The CDR3 sequence: CASSIGPRGGNQPQHF. For the CDR3, the DNA is TGTGCCAGTAGTATAGGTCCCCGCGGGGGGAATCAGCCCCAGCATTTT.

There are a few counts of this clone. The genes are TRBV13 and TRBJ2-3; TRBD2 aligns across 10 bases. Trimming cost V 8 bases and J 4 bases; bases outside gene matches: 6. Germline V gene lookup returns CDR1 PRHDT and CDR2 FYEKMQ (reference sequence). This CDR3 has 14 residues. The CDR3 DNA reads TGTGCCAGCGGGTCTAGCGGGGGTTCAGATACGCAGTATTTT. Translating it yields CASGSSGGSDTQYF. Full variable domain (missing parts from reference TRBV13 and TRBJ2-3): AAGVIQSPRHLIKEKRETATLKCYPIPRHDTVYWYQQGPGQDPQFLISFYEKMQSDKGSIPDRFSAQQFSDYHSELNMSSLELGDSALYFCASGSSGGSDTQYFGPGTRLTVL.

The chain joins TRBV5-4 to TRBJ1-6; D is possibly TRBD1 (5 bases). V was clipped by 4 bases and J by 9 bases, with 23 bases between them. The CDR3 runs to 17 residues. The germline V gene encodes CDR1 SGHNT and CDR2 YYREEE (reference sequence). CDR3 sequence: CASSARGRGDGSSPLHF. The DNA for the CDR3 is TGTGCCAGCAGCGCCCGGGGCCGGGGGGACGGTTCTTCACCCCTCCACTTT.

This chain joins TRBV7-9 and TRBJ2-2; 10 nucleotides align to TRBD2. The J segment lost 9 bases and the V segment lost 10 bases, leaving 8 bases of the junction unmatched. The length of the CDR3 is 13 residues. The germline V gene encodes CDR1 SEHNR and CDR2 FQNEAQ (reference sequence). CDR3 sequence reads: CATERGGHRELFF. For the CDR3, the DNA is TGTGCCACCGAGCGGGGGGGCCACCGGGAGCTGTTTTTT.

V gene TRBV2 combines with J gene TRBJ2-7, with 9 bases identical to TRBD2. This CDR3 comprises 17 residues. Germline CDR1 and CDR2: SNHLY and FYNNEI. V gave up 0 bases and J gave up 3 bases; unmatched junction bases: 9. In DNA, the CDR3 is TGTGCCAGCAGTGAAGCGGTAAATGAGCGGGGGGTCTACGAGCAGTACTTC. As protein: CASSEAVNERGVYEQYF.

The chain joins TRBV7-8 to TRBJ1-1; 7 positions match TRBD1. The germline V gene encodes CDR1 SGHVS and CDR2 FQNEAQ. The length of the CDR3 is 15 residues. V lost 5 bases to trimming and J lost 4 bases; unmatched junction nucleotides: 10. CDR3 in DNA: TGTGCCAGCAGCCCCGTCACAGCAGGGGGCACTGAAGCTTTCTTT. As protein: CASSPVTAGGTEAFF.

The V call is TRBV6-6, the J call TRBJ1-1, with D possibly being TRBD1 (6 bases). Per the germline V gene, CDR1 is MNHNY and CDR2 is SVGAGI (reference sequence). V was clipped by 4 bases and J by 7 bases, with 7 bases between them. The CDR3 consists of 11 residues. CDR3 protein: CASSWGREAFF. For the CDR3, the DNA is TGTGCCAGCAGTTGGGGGCGTGAAGCTTTCTTT.

The chain joins TRBV19 to TRBJ1-6; 9 bases are a match to TRBD1. J gave up 7 bases and V 5 bases, and 6 bases lay outside the gene matches. The CDR3 runs to 15 residues. CDR1 LNHDA and CDR2 SQIVND come from the germline V gene (reference sequence). CDR3 region: CASSPSDRGNSPLHF. The CDR3 bases are TGTGCCAGTAGTCCATCGGACAGGGGAAATTCACCCCTCCACTTT.